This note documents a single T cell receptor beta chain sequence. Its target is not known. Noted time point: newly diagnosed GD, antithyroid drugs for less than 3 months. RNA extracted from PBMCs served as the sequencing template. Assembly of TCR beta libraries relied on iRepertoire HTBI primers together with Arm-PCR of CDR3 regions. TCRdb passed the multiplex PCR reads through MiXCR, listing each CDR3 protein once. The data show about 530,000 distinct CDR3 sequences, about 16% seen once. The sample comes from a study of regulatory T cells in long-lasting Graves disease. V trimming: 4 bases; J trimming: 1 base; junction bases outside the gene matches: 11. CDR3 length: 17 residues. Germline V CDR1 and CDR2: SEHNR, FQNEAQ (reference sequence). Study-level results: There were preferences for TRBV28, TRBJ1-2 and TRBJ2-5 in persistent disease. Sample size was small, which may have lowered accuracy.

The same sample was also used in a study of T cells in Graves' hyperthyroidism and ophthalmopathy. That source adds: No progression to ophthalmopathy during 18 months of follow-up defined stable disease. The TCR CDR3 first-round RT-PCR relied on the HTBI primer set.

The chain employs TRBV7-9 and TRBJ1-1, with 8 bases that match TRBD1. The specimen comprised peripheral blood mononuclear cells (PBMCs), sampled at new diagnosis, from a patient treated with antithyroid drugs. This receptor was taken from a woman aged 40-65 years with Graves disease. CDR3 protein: CASSSDRARWWNTEAFF. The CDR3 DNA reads TGTGCCAGCAGCTCGGACAGGGCGCGGTGGTGGAACACTGAAGCTTTCTTT.